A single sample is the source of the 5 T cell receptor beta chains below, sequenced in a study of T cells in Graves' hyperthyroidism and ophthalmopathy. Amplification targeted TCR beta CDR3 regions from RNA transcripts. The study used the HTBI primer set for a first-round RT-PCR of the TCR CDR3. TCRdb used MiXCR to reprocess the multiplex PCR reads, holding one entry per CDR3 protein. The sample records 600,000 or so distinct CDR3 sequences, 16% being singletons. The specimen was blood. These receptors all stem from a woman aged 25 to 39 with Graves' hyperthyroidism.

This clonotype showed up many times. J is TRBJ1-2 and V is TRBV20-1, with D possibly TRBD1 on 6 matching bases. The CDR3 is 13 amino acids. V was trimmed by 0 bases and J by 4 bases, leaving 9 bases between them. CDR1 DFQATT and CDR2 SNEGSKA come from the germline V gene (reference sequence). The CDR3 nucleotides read TGCAGTGCTAGAGATGGACAGACCTATGGCTACACCTTC. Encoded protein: CSARDGQTYGYTF.

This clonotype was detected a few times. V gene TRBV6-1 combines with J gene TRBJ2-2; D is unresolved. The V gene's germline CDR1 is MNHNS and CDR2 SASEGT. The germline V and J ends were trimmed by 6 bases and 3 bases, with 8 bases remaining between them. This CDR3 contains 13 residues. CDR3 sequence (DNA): TGTGCCAGCAGGGTGCATGACACCGGGGAGCTGTTTTTT. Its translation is CASRVHDTGELFF.

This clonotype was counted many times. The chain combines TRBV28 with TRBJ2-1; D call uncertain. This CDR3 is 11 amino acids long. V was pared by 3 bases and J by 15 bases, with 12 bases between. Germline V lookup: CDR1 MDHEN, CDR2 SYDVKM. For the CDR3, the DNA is TGTGCCAGCAGTTTGAGCGCGATTATGTTCTTC. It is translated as CASSLSAIMFF.

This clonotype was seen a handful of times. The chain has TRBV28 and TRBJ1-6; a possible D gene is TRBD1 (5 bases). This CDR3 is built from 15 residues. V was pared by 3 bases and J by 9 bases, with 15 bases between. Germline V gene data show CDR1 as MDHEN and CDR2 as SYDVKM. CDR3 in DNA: TGTGCCAGCAGTTTTCGGGCTACTGGGGGTTCACCCCTCCACTTT. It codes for CASSFRATGGSPLHF.

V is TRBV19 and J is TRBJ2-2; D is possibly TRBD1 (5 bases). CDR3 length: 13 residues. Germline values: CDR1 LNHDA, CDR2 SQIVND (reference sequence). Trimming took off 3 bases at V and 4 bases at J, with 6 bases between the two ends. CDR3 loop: CASSIGATGELFF. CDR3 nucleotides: TGTGCCAGTAGTATTGGGGCCACCGGGGAGCTGTTTTTT.